The sample holds a few counts of the clone carrying this T cell receptor beta chain. Its antigen remains unknown. Sample-barcoded 5' priming and a J-beta primer mix drove a second PCR of roughly 7 to 11 cycles. TCRdb re-called the 5' RACE reads through MiXCR, storing one row per CDR3 protein. The data hold some 850,000 distinct CDR3 sequences, with roughly 25% observed a single time. This sample was included in a study of blood T cells in healthy people across ages. Notes on the study in general: Those diversity estimates obtained from one million T cells were thought to be underestimates.

The germline V gene encodes CDR1 DFQATT and CDR2 SNEGSKA (reference sequence). The CDR3 has 15 amino acids. V lost 5 bases to trimming and J lost 0 bases, with 16 bases between them. The same specimen was also included in a second study, on T cells of mothers and their children. From that study: T cell clones that were persistent and microchimeric went undetected.

This receptor was taken from a boy aged 5 to 17 in good health. The sample taken for sequencing was blood. This chain connects TRBV20-1 to TRBJ1-1; a possible D gene is TRBD1 (5 bases). The CDR3 sequence: CSAVGRVRVNTEAFF. The CDR3 coding sequence is TGCAGTGCTGTGGGACGGGTGAGGGTGAACACTGAAGCTTTCTTT.